Listed here are 17 T cell receptor beta chains from one sample, sequenced in a study of control samples from healthy donors and cancer patients (dated by TCRdb to the early 2020s). The protocol used for the library was the immunoSEQ multiplex PCR assay. In TCRdb, the immuneACCESS table is reduced to in-frame sequences with V and J assigned. These tables do not hold every clone; where another copy was compared, an unresolved V gene accounts for under half, and the others remain unexplained. This sample comprises around 95,000 clones, roughly 90% of them detected only once. The leading ten clones occupy over 15% of the sample. Sequenced: blood. The source of these receptors is a woman in her forties or fifties in good health.

This clone was picked up one time. Sequence at one end of the junction differs from germline and may be a read error. The chain is built from TRBV6-2 or TRBV6-3 and TRBJ2-1; D is possibly TRBD1 (5 bases). This CDR3 has 17 residues. Germline V lookup: CDR1 MNHEY, CDR2 SVGEGT. The DNA of the CDR3 is TGTGCCAGCAGTTACTCGATGGGGCGAGCTATGGACAAGGAGCAGTTCTTC. This gives the protein CASSYSMGRAMDKEQFF.

The chain joins TRBV9 to TRBJ2-1; D gene uncertain. The length of the CDR3 is 12 residues. The germline gives CDR1 SGDLS, CDR2 YYNGEE. V lost 3 bases and J lost 6, with 7 bases in between. The CDR3: CASSADPNEQFF. The CDR3, as DNA: TGTGCCAGCAGCGCGGACCCCAATGAGCAGTTCTTC.

The chain links TRBV12-5 to TRBJ2-1; D may be TRBD2 (7 bases). Trimming shortened V by 6 bases and J by 5 bases, and 17 bases separated the two germline ends. The germline gives CDR1 LGHNT, CDR2 FRNRAP. The CDR3 sequence is 15 residues long. The CDR3 sequence is CASGADSGAHNEQFF. Here the CDR3 DNA reads TGTGCTAGTGGGGCGGACAGCGGGGCCCACAATGAGCAGTTCTTC.

This rearrangement joins TRBV18 to TRBJ1-1; 11 positions match TRBD1. CDR3 length: 15 residues. With 3 bases clipped from V and 6 bases from J, the junction kept 6 bases outside the gene matches. CDR1 KGHSH and CDR2 LQKENI come from the germline V gene. The CDR3 loop is CASSPDRGRRAEAFF. CDR3 in DNA: TGTGCCAGCTCACCGGACAGGGGGCGACGGGCTGAAGCTTTCTTT. Variable domain in full (rest from reference TRBV18 and TRBJ1-1): NAGVMQNPRHLVRRRGQEARLRCSPMKGHSHVYWYRQLPEEGLKFMVYLQKENIIDESGMPKERFSAEFPKEGPSILRIQQVVRGDSAAYFCASSPDRGRRAEAFFGQGTRLTVV.

This clone occurred once. The V gene is TRBV18, the J gene TRBJ2-3, with D hard to call. The germline gives CDR1 KGHSH, CDR2 LQKENI. This CDR3 spans 20 amino acids. V lost 3 bases and J 2 bases, leaving 27 bases between the germline ends. CDR3 in DNA: TGTGCCAGCTCACCTGCACAGAAGGGCCCCCAGTTTTTGTCCACAGATACGCAGTATTTT. Its protein product is CASSPAQKGPQFLSTDTQYF.

The rearrangement joins TRBV21-1 to TRBJ2-3. TRBV21-1 is a recognized pseudogene. The CDR3 is 19 residues long. The chain's CDR3 is CASSKVVFGPLSSTDTQYF. CDR3 DNA: TGTGCCAGCAGCAAAGTTGTCTTTGGACCCCTCTCAAGCACAGATACGCAGTATTTT.

J is TRBJ1-1 and V is TRBV18; no reliable D call. The CDR3 has 13 amino acids. V lost 4 bases and J 1 base, leaving 7 bases between the germline ends. Germline V gives CDR1 KGHSH, CDR2 LQKENI. The CDR3 sequence: CASSLRGNTEAFF. CDR3 DNA sequence: TGTGCCAGCTCACTCCGAGGGAACACTGAAGCTTTCTTT.

The rearrangement joins TRBV29-1 to TRBJ2-2, with D tentatively TRBD1 or TRBD2 (5 bases each). V lost 0 bases, J lost 6 bases, and 11 bases lay in between. Germline V gives CDR1 SQVTM, CDR2 ANQGSEA. The CDR3 length is 14 residues. CDR3 bases: TGCAGCGTTGAAGATCTGCAGGGAGCCGGGGAGCTGTTTTTT. Translating it yields CSVEDLQGAGELFF.

The chain couples TRBV5-1 to TRBJ1-2, with D uncertain. V shed 3 bases and J shed 8 bases, with 14 bases lying between them. Germline-derived CDR1 and CDR2 are SGHRS and YFSETQ. CDR3 length: 13 amino acids. This CDR3 reads CASSSDGIGGYTF. The CDR3 nucleotides are TGCGCCAGCAGCTCCGACGGAATCGGGGGCTACACCTTC.

The chain employs TRBV2 and TRBJ1-1, with D unclear. Germline CDR1 and CDR2: SNHLY and FYNNEI. Trimming pared 7 bases from V and 5 bases from J, leaving 11 bases between. The CDR3 contains 12 residues. The CDR3 DNA is TGTGCCAGCAACTTTGGAGGGACTGAAGCTTTCTTT. This translates into CASNFGGTEAFF.

This chain's CDR3 is CATSREDGYTF. The CDR3 DNA sequence: TGTGCCACCAGCAGGGAGGATGGCTACACCTTC. The chain links TRBV15 to TRBJ1-2; D remains unclear. Germline V gives CDR1 LNHNV, CDR2 YYDKDF (reference sequence). This CDR3 is built from 11 residues. The V and J ends lost 3 bases and 6 bases respectively, with 5 bases between them.

V is TRBV2 and J is TRBJ1-5; 7 bases fit TRBD1. This CDR3 is built from 13 residues. Germline V lookup: CDR1 SNHLY, CDR2 FYNNEI. J was trimmed by 5 bases and V by 5 bases; bases with no gene match: 3. The CDR3, as DNA: TGTGCCAGCAGTCCAGGGGGTGATCAGCCCCAGCATTTT. Its translation is CASSPGGDQPQHF.

V and J are TRBV7-3 and TRBJ2-5; D perhaps matches TRBD2 (7 bases). CDR1 and CDR2 (germline): SGHTA, FQGTGA. This CDR3 region has 15 residues. Trimming left V 5 bases short and J 3 bases short, with 16 bases between. In nucleotides, the CDR3 is TGTGCCAGCAGCCGGGGGGCCCACGGTGAAGAGACCCAGTACTTC. Protein product: CASSRGAHGEETQYF.

This clone was counted a single time. The chain uses TRBV27 and TRBJ2-7; 9 bases map to TRBD2. Germline-derived CDR1 and CDR2 are MNHEY and SMNVEV (reference sequence). The J segment lost 0 bases and the V segment lost 8 bases, leaving 5 bases of the junction unmatched. The CDR3 consists of 14 residues. This CDR3 reads CASSAGGPSYEQYV. For the CDR3, the DNA is TGTGCCAGCTCAGCGGGAGGCCCCTCCTACGAGCAGTACGTC.

This sequence joins TRBV6-5 and TRBJ1-2; D may be TRBD1 (6 bases). CDR3 size: 14 residues. In germline, CDR1 is MNHEY, CDR2 SVGAGI. V dropped 4 bases and J dropped 4 bases, with 13 bases sitting between them. For the CDR3, the DNA is TGTGCCAGCAGTTCCCCGGGACAAATCTATGGCTACACCTTC. Translated: CASSSPGQIYGYTF.

V gene TRBV30 combines with J gene TRBJ2-3, with 8 bases aligning to TRBD2. With V trimmed by 6 bases and J by 2 bases, 4 bases remained unmatched. Germline assignment: CDR1 GTSNPN and CDR2 SVGIG (reference sequence). This CDR3 is built from 13 residues. Here the CDR3 DNA reads TGTGCCTGTACTAGCGGTTCCACAGATACGCAGTATTTT. It is translated as CACTSGSTDTQYF.

The chain is built from TRBV6-1 and TRBJ2-3; 7 nucleotides match TRBD1. After removal of 4 bases from V and 2 bases from J, the junction contained 12 bases not matched to a gene. The CDR3 is 17 residues long. CDR1 is MNHNS, CDR2 SASEGT, per germline. The CDR3 reads CASSAPLGQPNTDTQYF. In nucleotides, the CDR3 is TGTGCCAGCAGTGCCCCATTGGGACAGCCGAACACAGATACGCAGTATTTT.